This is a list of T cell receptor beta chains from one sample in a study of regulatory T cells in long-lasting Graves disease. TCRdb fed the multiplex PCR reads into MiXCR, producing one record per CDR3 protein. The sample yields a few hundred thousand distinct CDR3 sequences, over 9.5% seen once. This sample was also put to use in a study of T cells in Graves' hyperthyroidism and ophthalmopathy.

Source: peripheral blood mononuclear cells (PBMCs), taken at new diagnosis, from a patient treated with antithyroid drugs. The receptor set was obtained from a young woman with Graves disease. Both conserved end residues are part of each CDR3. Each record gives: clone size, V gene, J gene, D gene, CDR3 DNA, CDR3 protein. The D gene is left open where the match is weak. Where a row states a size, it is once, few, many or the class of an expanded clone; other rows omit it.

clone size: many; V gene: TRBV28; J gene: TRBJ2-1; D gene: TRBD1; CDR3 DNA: TGTGCCAGCAGTCGAGGACAGGGCGTAAGGGATGAGCAGTTCTTC; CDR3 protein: CASSRGQGVRDEQFF
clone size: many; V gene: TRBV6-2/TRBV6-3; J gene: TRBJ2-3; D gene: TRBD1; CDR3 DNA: TGTGCCAGCAGCGCTTGGACAGGGTTGACAGATACGCAGTATTTT; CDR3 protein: CASSAWTGLTDTQYF
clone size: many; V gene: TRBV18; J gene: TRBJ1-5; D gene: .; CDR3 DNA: TGTGCCAGCTCACCCCAGGGGTGGGGCAATCAGCCCCAGCATTTT; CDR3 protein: CASSPQGWGNQPQHF
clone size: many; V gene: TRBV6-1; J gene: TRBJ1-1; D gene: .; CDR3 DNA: TGTGCCAGCAGTAAGTGGCCCAGGGGAGGACACACTGAAGCTTTCTTT; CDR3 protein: CASSKWPRGGHTEAFF
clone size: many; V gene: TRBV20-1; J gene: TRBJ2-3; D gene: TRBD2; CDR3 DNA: TGCAGTGCTAGAGATTCGGGGGAGGGAGCAGATACGCAGTATTTT; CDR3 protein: CSARDSGEGADTQYF
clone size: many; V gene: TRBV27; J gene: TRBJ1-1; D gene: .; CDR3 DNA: TGTGCCAGCAGTTTCTCGATGGCTATGAACACTGAAGCTTTCTTT; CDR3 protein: CASSFSMAMNTEAFF
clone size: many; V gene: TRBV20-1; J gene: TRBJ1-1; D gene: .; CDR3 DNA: TGCAGTGCTAGCCTCCCCCCTGAAGCTTTCTTT; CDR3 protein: CSASLPPEAFF
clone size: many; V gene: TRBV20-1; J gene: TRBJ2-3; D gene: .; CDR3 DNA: TGCAGTGCCCCGGGAGTACGGGGGAACACAGATACGCAGTATTTT; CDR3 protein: CSAPGVRGNTDTQYF
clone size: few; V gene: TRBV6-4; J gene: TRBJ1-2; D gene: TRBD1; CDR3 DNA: TGTGCCAGCAGATCGGGACAGACAATCGGTGGCTACACCTTC; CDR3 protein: CASRSGQTIGGYTF
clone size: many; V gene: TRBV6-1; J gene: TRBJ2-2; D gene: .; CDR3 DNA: TGTGCCAGCAGGAGGACCGGGGCCCTGAACACCGGGGAGCTGTTTTTT; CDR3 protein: CASRRTGALNTGELFF
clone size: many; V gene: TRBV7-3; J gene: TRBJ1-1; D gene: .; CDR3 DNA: TGTGCCAGCAGCCAGCAGGGAAGGAACACTGAAGCTTTCTTT; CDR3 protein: CASSQQGRNTEAFF
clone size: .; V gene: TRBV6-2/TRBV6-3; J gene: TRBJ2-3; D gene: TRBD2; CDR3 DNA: TGTGCCAGCAGTAACCTAGCGGGGGGGCCAGTGGGAGATACGCAGTATTTT; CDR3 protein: CASSNLAGGPVGDTQYF
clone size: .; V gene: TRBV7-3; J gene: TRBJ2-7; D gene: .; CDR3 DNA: TGTGCCAGCAGCCATGGGGGAAACTCCTACGAGCAGTACTTC; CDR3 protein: CASSHGGNSYEQYF
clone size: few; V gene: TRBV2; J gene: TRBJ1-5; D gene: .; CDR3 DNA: TGTGCCAGCAGTGAACTGGCAGCCAACCAGCCCCAGCATTTT; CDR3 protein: CASSELAANQPQHF
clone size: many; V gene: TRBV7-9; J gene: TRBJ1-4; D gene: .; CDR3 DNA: TGTGCCAGCAGCGTGACCTTCGGTCCTGAAAAACTGTTTTTT; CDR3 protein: CASSVTFGPEKLFF
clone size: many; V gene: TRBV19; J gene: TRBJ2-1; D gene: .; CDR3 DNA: TGTGCCAGTAGCATGACGGGGGCGCGAGGTGAGCAGTTCTTC; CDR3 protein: CASSMTGARGEQFF
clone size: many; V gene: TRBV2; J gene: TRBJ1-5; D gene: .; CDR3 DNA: TGTGCCAGCAGCGTTGAGGGGCTAAGCAATCAGCCCCAGCATTTT; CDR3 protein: CASSVEGLSNQPQHF